This T cell receptor beta chain was captured in a study of post-analysis software for immune sequencing data. General study results and limits: Controls showed significantly higher normalized Chao1 diversity than did multiple sclerosis patients. There were five or six TRBV segments more frequent in patients than controls, and TRBV5-6, TRBV5-1 and TRBV20-1 were among them.

TCR beta libraries were prepared from cDNA with unique molecular identifiers. Once about 0.9 to 11 million T cells were used, some 500,000 cDNA molecules resulted. In TCRdb, the PCR reads were re-called with MiXCR into one record per CDR3 protein. The sample has about 820,000 distinct CDR3 sequences, roughly half seen once. A word on this clonotype: Its target is not known.

This CDR3 has 16 amino acids. The ends were cut back, 2 bases at V and 0 bases at J, with 10 bases in the middle. The material sequenced was blood. The genes are TRBV12-3 or TRBV12-4 and TRBJ1-4; the D gene is possibly TRBD1 (5 bases). The clonotype was recovered from a girl aged 5 to 17 with multiple sclerosis. The CDR3 sequence is CASSLRGPPTNEKLFF. The DNA of the CDR3 is TGTGCCAGCAGTTTAAGGGGTCCCCCAACTAATGAAAAACTGTTTTTT.